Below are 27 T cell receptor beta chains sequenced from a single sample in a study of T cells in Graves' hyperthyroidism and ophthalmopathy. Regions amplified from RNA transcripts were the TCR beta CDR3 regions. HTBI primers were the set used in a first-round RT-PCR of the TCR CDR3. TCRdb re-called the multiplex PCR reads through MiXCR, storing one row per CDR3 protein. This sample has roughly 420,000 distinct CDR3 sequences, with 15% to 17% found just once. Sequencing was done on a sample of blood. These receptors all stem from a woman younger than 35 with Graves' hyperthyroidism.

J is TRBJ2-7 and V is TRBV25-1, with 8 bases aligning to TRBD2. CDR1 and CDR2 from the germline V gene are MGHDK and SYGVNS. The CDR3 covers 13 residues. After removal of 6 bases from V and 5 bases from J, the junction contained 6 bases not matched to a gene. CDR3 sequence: CASRGAGDDEQYF. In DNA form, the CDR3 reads TGTGCCAGCAGGGGAGCGGGAGACGACGAGCAGTACTTC.

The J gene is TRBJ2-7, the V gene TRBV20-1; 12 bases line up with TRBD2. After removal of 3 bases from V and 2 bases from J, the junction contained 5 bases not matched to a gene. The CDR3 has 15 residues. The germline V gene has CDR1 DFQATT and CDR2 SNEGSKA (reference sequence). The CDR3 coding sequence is TGCAGTGCTAGCGACCGACTAGCGGGAGCCTACGAGCAGTACTTC. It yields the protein CSASDRLAGAYEQYF.

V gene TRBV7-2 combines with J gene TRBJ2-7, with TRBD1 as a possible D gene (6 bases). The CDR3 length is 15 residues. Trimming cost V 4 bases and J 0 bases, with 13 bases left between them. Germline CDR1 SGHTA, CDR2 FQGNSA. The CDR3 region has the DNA TGTGCCAGCAGCTACAGGGACGCACTCTCCTACGAGCAGTACTTC. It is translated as CASSYRDALSYEQYF.

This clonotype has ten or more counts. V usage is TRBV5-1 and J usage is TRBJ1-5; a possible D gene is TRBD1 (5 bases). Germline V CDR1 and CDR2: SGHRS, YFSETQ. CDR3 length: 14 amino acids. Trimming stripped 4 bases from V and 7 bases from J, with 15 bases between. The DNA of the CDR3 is TGCGCCAGCAGCCCGGGGGGGGATGGACAGCCCCAGCATTTT. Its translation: CASSPGGDGQPQHF.

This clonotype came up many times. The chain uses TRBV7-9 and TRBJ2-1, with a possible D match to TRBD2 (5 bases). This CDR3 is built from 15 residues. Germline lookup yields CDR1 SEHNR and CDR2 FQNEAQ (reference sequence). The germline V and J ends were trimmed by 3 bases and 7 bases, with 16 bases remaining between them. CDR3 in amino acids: CASSLSSVVKNEQFF. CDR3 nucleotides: TGTGCCAGCAGCTTGAGTAGCGTGGTCAAGAATGAGCAGTTCTTC.

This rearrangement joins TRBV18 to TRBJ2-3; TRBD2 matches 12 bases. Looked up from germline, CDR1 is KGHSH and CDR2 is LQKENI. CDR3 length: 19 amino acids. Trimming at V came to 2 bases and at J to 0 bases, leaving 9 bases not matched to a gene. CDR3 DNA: TGTGCCAGCTCACCATTAAGGACTAGCGGGAAGTTCAGCACAGATACGCAGTATTTT. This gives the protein CASSPLRTSGKFSTDTQYF.

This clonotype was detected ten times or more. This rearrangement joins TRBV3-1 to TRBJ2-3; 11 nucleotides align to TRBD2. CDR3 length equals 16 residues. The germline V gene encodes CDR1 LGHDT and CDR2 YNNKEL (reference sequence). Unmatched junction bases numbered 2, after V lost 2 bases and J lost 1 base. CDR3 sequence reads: CASSQLAGGGTDTQYF. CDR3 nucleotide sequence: TGTGCCAGCAGCCAACTAGCGGGAGGCGGCACAGATACGCAGTATTTT.

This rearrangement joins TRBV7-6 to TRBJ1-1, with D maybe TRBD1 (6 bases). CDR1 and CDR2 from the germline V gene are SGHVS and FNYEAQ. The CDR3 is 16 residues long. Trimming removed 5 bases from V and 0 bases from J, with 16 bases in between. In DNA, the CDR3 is TGTGCCAGCAGCCCCATCGGGGGGGCCGTGAACACTGAAGCTTTCTTT. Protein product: CASSPIGGAVNTEAFF. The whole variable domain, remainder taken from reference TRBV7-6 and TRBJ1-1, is GAGVSQSPRYKVTKRGQDVALRCDPISGHVSLYWYRQALGQGPEFLTYFNYEAQQDKSGLPNDRFSAERPEGSISTLTIQRTEQRDSAMYRCASSPIGGAVNTEAFFGQGTRLTVV.

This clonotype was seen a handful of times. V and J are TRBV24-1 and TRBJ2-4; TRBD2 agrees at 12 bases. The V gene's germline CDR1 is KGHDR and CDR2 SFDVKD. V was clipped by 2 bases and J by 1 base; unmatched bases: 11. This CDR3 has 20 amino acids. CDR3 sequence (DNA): TGTGCCACCAGTGATTCTAAACCTAGCGGGGGGGCCGGGGCCAAAAACATTCAGTACTTC. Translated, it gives CATSDSKPSGGAGAKNIQYF.

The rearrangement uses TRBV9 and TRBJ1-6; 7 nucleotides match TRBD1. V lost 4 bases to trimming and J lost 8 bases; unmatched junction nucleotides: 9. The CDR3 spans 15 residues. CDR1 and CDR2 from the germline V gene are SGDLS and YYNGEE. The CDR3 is CASSHQGGVDSPLHF. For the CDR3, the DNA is TGTGCCAGCAGCCATCAGGGGGGAGTCGATTCACCCCTCCACTTT.

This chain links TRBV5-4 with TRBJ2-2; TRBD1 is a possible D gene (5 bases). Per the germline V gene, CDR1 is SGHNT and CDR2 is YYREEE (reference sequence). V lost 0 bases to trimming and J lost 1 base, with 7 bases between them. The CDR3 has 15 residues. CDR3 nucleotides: TGTGCCAGCAGCTTGGCCAGGGAGAACACCGGGGAGCTGTTTTTT. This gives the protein CASSLARENTGELFF.

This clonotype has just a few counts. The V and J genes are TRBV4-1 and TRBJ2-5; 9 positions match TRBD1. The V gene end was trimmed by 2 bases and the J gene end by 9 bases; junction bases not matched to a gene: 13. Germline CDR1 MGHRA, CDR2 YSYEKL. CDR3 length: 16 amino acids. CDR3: CASSQPLKDRGRAQYF. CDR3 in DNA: TGCGCCAGCAGCCAACCTCTGAAGGACAGGGGACGGGCCCAGTACTTC.

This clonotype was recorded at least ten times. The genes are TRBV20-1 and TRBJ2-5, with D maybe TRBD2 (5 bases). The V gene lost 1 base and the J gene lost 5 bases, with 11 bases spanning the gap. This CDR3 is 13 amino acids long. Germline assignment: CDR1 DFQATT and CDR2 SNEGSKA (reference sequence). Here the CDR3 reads CSARASPGETQYF. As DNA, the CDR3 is TGCAGTGCTAGAGCTTCTCCGGGGGAGACCCAGTACTTC.

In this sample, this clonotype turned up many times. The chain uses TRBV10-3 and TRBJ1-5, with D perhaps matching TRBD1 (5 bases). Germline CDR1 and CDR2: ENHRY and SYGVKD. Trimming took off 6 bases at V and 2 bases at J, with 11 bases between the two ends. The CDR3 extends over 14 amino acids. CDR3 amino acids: CAISRDPGNQPQHF. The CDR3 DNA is TGTGCCATCAGCCGGGACCCGGGCAATCAGCCCCAGCATTTT.

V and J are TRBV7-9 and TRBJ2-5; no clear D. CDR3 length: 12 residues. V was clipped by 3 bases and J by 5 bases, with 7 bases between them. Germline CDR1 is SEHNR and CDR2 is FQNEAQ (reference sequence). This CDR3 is CASSFGSETQYF. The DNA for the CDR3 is TGTGCCAGCAGCTTTGGCTCGGAGACCCAGTACTTC.

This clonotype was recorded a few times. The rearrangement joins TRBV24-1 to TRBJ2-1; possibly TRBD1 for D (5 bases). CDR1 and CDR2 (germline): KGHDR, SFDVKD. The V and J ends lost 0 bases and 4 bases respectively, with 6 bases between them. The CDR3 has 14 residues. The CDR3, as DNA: TGTGCCACCAGTGATTTGCGACAGTACAATGAGCAGTTCTTC. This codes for CATSDLRQYNEQFF.

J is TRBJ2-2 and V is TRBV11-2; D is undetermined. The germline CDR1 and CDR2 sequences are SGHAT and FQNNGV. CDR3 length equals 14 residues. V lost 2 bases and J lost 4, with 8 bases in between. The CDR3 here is CASSLRLPTGELFF. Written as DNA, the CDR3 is TGTGCCAGCAGCTTACGACTTCCCACCGGGGAGCTGTTTTTT.

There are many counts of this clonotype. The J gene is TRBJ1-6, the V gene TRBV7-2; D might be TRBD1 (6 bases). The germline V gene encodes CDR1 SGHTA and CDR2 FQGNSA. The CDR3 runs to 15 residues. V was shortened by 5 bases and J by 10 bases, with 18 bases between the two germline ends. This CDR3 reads CASSPEGVGFSPLHF. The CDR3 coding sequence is TGTGCCAGCAGCCCCGAGGGGGTCGGGTTCTCACCCCTCCACTTT.

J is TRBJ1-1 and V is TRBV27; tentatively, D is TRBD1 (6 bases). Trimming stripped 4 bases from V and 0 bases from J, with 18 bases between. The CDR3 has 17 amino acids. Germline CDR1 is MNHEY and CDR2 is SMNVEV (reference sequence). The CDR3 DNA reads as TGTGCCAGCAGTTCCCTCGGACAGAGCGGAGTGAACACTGAAGCTTTCTTT. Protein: CASSSLGQSGVNTEAFF.

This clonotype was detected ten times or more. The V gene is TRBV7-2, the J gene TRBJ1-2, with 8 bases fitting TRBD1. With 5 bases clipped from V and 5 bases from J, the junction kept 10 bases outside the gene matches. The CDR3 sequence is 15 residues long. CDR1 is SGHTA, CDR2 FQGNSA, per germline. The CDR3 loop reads CASSPRAGTGYGYTF. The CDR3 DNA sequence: TGTGCCAGCAGCCCCCGGGCCGGGACAGGTTATGGCTACACCTTC. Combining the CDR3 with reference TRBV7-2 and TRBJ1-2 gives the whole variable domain GAGVSQSPSNKVTEKGKDVELRCDPISGHTALYWYRQSLGQGLEFLIYFQGNSAPDKSGLPSDRFSAERTGGSVSTLTIQRTQQEDSAVYLCASSPRAGTGYGYTFGSGTRLTVV.

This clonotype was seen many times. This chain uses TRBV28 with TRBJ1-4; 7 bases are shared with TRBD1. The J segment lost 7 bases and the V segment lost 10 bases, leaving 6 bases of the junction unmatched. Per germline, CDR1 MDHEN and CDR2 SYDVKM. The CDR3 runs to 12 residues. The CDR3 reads CATGTVTEKLFF. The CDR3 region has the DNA TGTGCCACCGGGACAGTAACTGAAAAACTGTTTTTT.

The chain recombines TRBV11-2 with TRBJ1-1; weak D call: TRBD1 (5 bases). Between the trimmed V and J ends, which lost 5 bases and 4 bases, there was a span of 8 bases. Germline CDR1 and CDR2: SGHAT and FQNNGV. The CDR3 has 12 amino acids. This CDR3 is CASSRGATEAFF. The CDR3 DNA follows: TGTGCCAGCAGCCGAGGGGCCACTGAAGCTTTCTTT.

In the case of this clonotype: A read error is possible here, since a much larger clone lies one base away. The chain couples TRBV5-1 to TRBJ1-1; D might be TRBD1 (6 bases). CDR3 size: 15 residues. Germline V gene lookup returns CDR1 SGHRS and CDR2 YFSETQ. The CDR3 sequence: CASSLGSGVNTEASF. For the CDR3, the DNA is TGCGCCAGCAGCTTGGGGTCAGGGGTGAACACTGAAGCTTCCTTT.

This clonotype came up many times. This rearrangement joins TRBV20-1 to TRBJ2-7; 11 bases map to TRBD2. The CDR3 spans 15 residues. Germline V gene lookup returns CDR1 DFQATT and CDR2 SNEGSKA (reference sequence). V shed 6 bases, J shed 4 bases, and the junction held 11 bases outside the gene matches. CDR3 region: CSAGRGGTSGYEQYF. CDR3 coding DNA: TGCAGTGCGGGCCGCGGCGGGACTAGCGGATACGAGCAGTACTTC.

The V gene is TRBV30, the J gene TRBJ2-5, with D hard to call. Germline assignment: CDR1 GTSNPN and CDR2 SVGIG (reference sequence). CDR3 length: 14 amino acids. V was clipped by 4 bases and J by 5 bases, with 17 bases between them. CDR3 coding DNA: TGTGCCTGGAACAAAAGCGACGACATGGAGACCCAGTACTTC. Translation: CAWNKSDDMETQYF.

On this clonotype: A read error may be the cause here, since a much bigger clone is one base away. CDR3: CASSQGAEETQYF. DNA of the CDR3: TGTGCCAGCAGTCAAGGGGCAGAAGAGACCCAGTACTTC. This sequence joins TRBV28 and TRBJ2-5; D is possibly TRBD1 (5 bases). CDR3 size: 13 residues. Germline CDR1 reads MDHEN; CDR2 reads SYDVKM. V was cut by 5 bases and J by 3 bases, with 10 bases left in between.

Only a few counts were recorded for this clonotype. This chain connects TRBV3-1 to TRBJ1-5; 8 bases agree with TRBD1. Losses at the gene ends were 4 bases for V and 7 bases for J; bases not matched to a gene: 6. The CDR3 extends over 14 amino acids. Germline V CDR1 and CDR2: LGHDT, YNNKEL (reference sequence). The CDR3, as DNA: TGTGCCAGCAGCCCGTCAGGGGGCAGGCAGCCCCAGCATTTT. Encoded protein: CASSPSGGRQPQHF. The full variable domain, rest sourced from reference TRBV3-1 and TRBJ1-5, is DTAVSQTPKYLVTQMGNDKSIKCEQNLGHDTMYWYKQDSKKFLKIMFSYNNKELIINETVPNRFSPKSPDKAHLNLHINSLELGDSAVYFCASSPSGGRQPQHFGDGTRLSIL.